Following are 16 T cell receptor beta chains from one sample sequenced in a study of T cell repertoires in cytomegalovirus infection. These receptors lack a known antigen. TCRdb fed the reads into MiXCR, producing one record per CDR3 protein. The profile shows about 770,000 distinct CDR3 sequences, almost 30% of them singletons. The sample here was cultured CD8+ T cells from PBMCs, taken from culture after CMV antigen stimulation. The origin of the receptors is a human donor in good health (CMV status not recorded). Some clones in this sample may be carry-over from other donors' samples.

This clonotype showed up just a few times. The CDR3 DNA sequence: TGTGCCAGCAGTTACTCGACGCGGGGGGCTGGAGATACGCAGTATTTT. It is translated as CASSYSTRGAGDTQYF. V gene TRBV6-6 combines with J gene TRBJ2-3; 8 bases are a match to TRBD2. The V segment lost 0 bases and the J segment 5 bases; nucleotides outside the gene matches: 7. This CDR3 region has 16 residues. Germline-derived CDR1 and CDR2 are MNHNY and SVGAGI (reference sequence).

The chain joins TRBV20-1 to TRBJ2-7; unclear D gene. Germline V lookup: CDR1 DFQATT, CDR2 SNEGSKA (reference sequence). The CDR3 length is 12 residues. The CDR3 DNA sequence: TGCAGCTTTAAAGCTCGGGCCTACGAGCAGTACTTC. It translates to CSFKARAYEQYF.

The V call is TRBV27, the J call TRBJ2-3; 10 nucleotides align to TRBD2. Germline V CDR1 and CDR2: MNHEY, SMNVEV (reference sequence). V gave up 7 bases and J gave up 6 bases; unmatched junction bases: 16. The CDR3 runs 17 residues. This chain's CDR3 is CASNFEASGGRADTQYF. In DNA form, the CDR3 reads TGTGCCAGCAACTTTGAGGCTAGCGGGGGCCGCGCGGATACGCAGTATTTT.

The genes are TRBV7-9 and TRBJ2-3; 7 bases map to TRBD2. CDR1 is SEHNR and CDR2 is FQNEAQ in the germline V gene (reference sequence). The CDR3 consists of 16 residues. The V gene end was trimmed by 2 bases and the J gene end by 2 bases; junction bases not matched to a gene: 7. The CDR3 DNA reads TGTGCCAGCAGCTTATTGTCGGGGGGAACCACAGATACGCAGTATTTT. Translated, it gives CASSLLSGGTTDTQYF.

This clonotype was seen a handful of times. The CDR3 sequence: CASSFGQIEDTQYF. CDR3 sequence (DNA): TGTGCCAGCAGCTTCGGACAGATTGAAGATACGCAGTATTTT. The V and J genes are TRBV7-2 and TRBJ2-3; a weak D match, TRBD1 (6 bases). Trimming removed 3 bases from V and 5 bases from J, with 12 bases in between. The germline gives CDR1 SGHTA, CDR2 FQGNSA. CDR3 size: 14 residues.

This clonotype was seen more than once but under ten times. The chain uses TRBV2 and TRBJ1-5; tentative D call: TRBD1 (5 bases). The CDR3 is 14 residues long. Germline loops: CDR1 SNHLY, CDR2 FYNNEI. Trimming shortened V by 6 bases and J by 6 bases, and 15 bases separated the two germline ends. In DNA form, the CDR3 reads TGTGCCAGCAGGAGGGACTTTGGGGTTCAGCCCCAGCATTTT. Translation: CASRRDFGVQPQHF.

This chain joins TRBV6-8 and TRBJ2-3; 11 bases match TRBD2. This CDR3 comprises 17 residues. Germline CDR1 and CDR2: MNHGY and SAAAGT. The V and J ends lost 1 base and 6 bases, in that order; junction bases with no gene match: 9. CDR3 protein: CASSYFPRSGGADTQYF. CDR3 nucleotides: TGTGCCAGCAGTTACTTCCCCCGTAGCGGGGGGGCGGATACGCAGTATTTT.

This chain joins TRBV19 and TRBJ1-1, with D perhaps TRBD1 (6 bases). The CDR3 is made up of 14 amino acids. With 5 bases removed from V and 2 bases from J, the gap between germline ends came to 12 bases. From germline, CDR1 is LNHDA and CDR2 SQIVND (reference sequence). CDR3 nucleotides: TGTGCCAGTAGTCGGGACATTGTCAACACTGAAGCTTTCTTT. It encodes CASSRDIVNTEAFF.

The chain has TRBV29-1 and TRBJ2-7; 10 bases are a match to TRBD1. The CDR3 has 13 amino acids. CDR1 is SQVTM and CDR2 is ANQGSEA in the germline V gene. The J segment lost 7 bases and the V segment lost 6 bases, leaving 9 bases of the junction unmatched. DNA for the CDR3: TGCAGCGTGGCGACAGGGGGCGTTCGGGAGCAGTACTTC. Residues: CSVATGGVREQYF.

This clonotype has only one observation. V gene TRBV5-4 combines with J gene TRBJ2-1; D is unresolved. This CDR3 comprises 14 residues. V was cut by 0 bases and J by 7 bases, with 11 bases left in between. From germline, CDR1 is SGHNT and CDR2 YYREEE (reference sequence). CDR3 residues: CASSLASGMNEQFF. In DNA form, the CDR3 reads TGTGCCAGCAGCTTGGCGTCGGGCATGAATGAGCAGTTCTTC.

The chain joins TRBV4-1 to TRBJ2-1, with D unclear. The V gene's germline CDR1 is MGHRA and CDR2 YSYEKL. V shed 7 bases and J shed 8 bases, with 24 bases lying between them. The CDR3 totals 16 residues. Here the CDR3 DNA reads TGCGCCAGCACCCCTATCCTCAGGTACGGTGATGATGAGCAGTTCTTC. It yields the protein CASTPILRYGDDEQFF.

Ten or more counts support this clonotype. The genes are TRBV6-5 and TRBJ2-1; 8 positions agree with TRBD1. This CDR3 contains 16 residues. CDR1 MNHEY and CDR2 SVGAGI come from the germline V gene. J gave up 4 bases and V 0 bases, and 5 bases lay outside the gene matches. CDR3 DNA sequence: TGTGCCAGCAGTTACTCCGAGCAGGGGGCGTACAATGAGCAGTTCTTC. The encoded protein is CASSYSEQGAYNEQFF.

This rearrangement joins TRBV24-1 to TRBJ2-5, with D possibly being TRBD1 or TRBD2 (6 bases each). The CDR3 extends over 16 amino acids. Trimming removed 4 bases at V and 5 bases at J, with 19 bases between. The germline V gene has CDR1 KGHDR and CDR2 SFDVKD. CDR3 sequence (DNA): TGTGCCACCAGTGAAGTAGAGAGGGGGGTATCGGAGACCCAGTACTTC. It encodes CATSEVERGVSETQYF.

J is TRBJ1-4 and V is TRBV6-5; possible D gene TRBD1, 6 bases. Germline CDR1 is MNHEY and CDR2 is SVGAGI. V was clipped by 5 bases and J by 8 bases, with 30 bases between them. The length of the CDR3 is 19 residues. The CDR3 DNA sequence: TGTGCCAGCAGTCCCAGGGTTCAGGGGCAGATATTAGGGGAAGAAAAACTGTTTTTT. Protein: CASSPRVQGQILGEEKLFF.

This clonotype has at least ten counts. This chain uses TRBV7-2 with TRBJ2-1; 11 bases line up with TRBD2. CDR1 SGHTA and CDR2 FQGNSA come from the germline V gene. Trimming at V came to 5 bases and at J to 4 bases, leaving 4 bases not matched to a gene. The CDR3 has 15 residues. CDR3: CASSPSSGGYNEQFF. DNA of the CDR3: TGTGCCAGCAGCCCCTCTAGCGGGGGGTACAATGAGCAGTTCTTC.

On this clonotype itself: A read error may account for a junction end that differs from germline. The V gene is TRBV4-1, the J gene TRBJ1-2; possibly TRBD1 for D (5 bases). The V gene's germline CDR1 is MGHRA and CDR2 YSYEKL. The CDR3 runs to 16 residues. The DNA for the CDR3 is TGTGCCAGCAGCCAAGGTTTAATGGGGCAGGGCCATGGCTACACCTTC. Translated, it gives CASSQGLMGQGHGYTF.